This entry lists 28 T cell receptor beta chains sequenced from one sample in a study of tumor and adjacent non-tumor tissue in lung cancer. The template was RNA from unsorted bulk tissue. The library came from three nested PCR rounds adapted from ARM-PCR protocols. TCRdb reanalysed the multiplex PCR reads using MiXCR and keeps one entry per CDR3 protein. Counted here are fewer than 120,000 distinct CDR3 sequences, under 90% occurring once; the ten biggest clones make up approximately 22%. The sequenced sample consisted of lung tumor tissue. The receptor set was obtained from a man aged 70-80 years with non-small cell lung cancer.

The chain uses TRBV29-1 and TRBJ2-5; D is undetermined. The CDR3 totals 12 residues. Looked up from germline, CDR1 is SQVTM and CDR2 is ANQGSEA. The ends were cut back, 3 bases at V and 12 bases at J, with 17 bases in the middle. CDR3 nucleotides: TGCAGCGTTGAGTCCGGTGCGGAAACCAAGTACTTC. As protein: CSVESGAETKYF.

As to this clonotype: At one end, the junction sequence differs from germline, possibly due to a read error. The rearrangement links TRBV29-1 to TRBJ1-1; D is possibly TRBD1 (6 bases). Germline CDR1 SQVTM, CDR2 ANQGSEA. CDR3 length: 14 amino acids. This CDR3 reads CSVSGQRTKTEAFF. CDR3 nucleotides: TGCAGCGTCTCCGGACAGAGAACTAAAACTGAGGCTTTCTTT.

On this clonotype itself: One junction end disagrees with the germline gene, perhaps due to a read error. This chain links TRBV29-1 with TRBJ2-1; D may be TRBD2 (5 bases). The CDR3 runs 12 residues. Germline V gene lookup returns CDR1 SQVTM and CDR2 ANQGSEA. CDR3 in amino acids: CSVEYGPDTQFF. In DNA form, the CDR3 reads TGTAGCGTTGAATACGGACCCGACACGCAGTTCTTC.

As concerns this clonotype: A single base separates this from a much larger clone, so it may be a read error. The chain carries TRBV30 and TRBJ2-7, with D possibly TRBD2 on 5 matching bases. The CDR3 is 15 residues long. Per the germline V gene, CDR1 is GTSNPN and CDR2 is SVGIG (reference sequence). The V gene lost 0 bases and the J gene lost 0 bases, with 12 bases spanning the gap. In DNA, the CDR3 is TGTGCCTGGAGTGTATCCGGCGGGTACTCCTACGAGCAGTACTTC. Protein: CAWSVSGGYSYEQYF.

For this clonotype: The junction departs from germline at one end; a sequencing error may be responsible. The V gene is TRBV4-3, the J gene TRBJ2-7, with D possibly TRBD2 on 6 matching bases. CDR1 and CDR2 (germline): LGHNA, YSLEER. The CDR3 loop spans 16 amino acids. This chain's CDR3 is CSSSQDLETSSYEQYF. The CDR3 nucleotides are TGCTCCAGCAGCCAAGATCTAGAGACTAGCTCCTACGAGCAGTACTTC.

This clonotype was seen a single time. Relative to the germline gene, one junction end is altered; a read error may explain this. The V and J genes are TRBV29-1 and TRBJ2-3; 11 nucleotides align to TRBD2. The CDR3 has 18 amino acids. Per the germline V gene, CDR1 is SQVTM and CDR2 is ANQGSEA. CDR3 protein: CSIERTSGGSSSTDTQYF. The CDR3 DNA reads as TGCAGCATTGAACGAACTAGCGGGGGCTCTTCTAGCACAGATACACAGTATTTT.

V is TRBV29-1 and J is TRBJ2-7; D possibly corresponds to TRBD2 (6 bases). The CDR3 consists of 15 residues. Trimming stripped 6 bases from V and 2 bases from J, with 20 bases between. CDR1 SQVTM and CDR2 ANQGSEA come from the germline V gene. DNA of the CDR3: TGCAGCGTGTTTGGGAGTAACTGGACTACCTACGAGCAGTACTTC. It codes for CSVFGSNWTTYEQYF.

This clonotype was recorded only once. Its ends do not fully match the called genes, so a read error is possible. The rearrangement joins TRBV13 to TRBJ2-7; the D gene is possibly TRBD2 (6 bases). The V gene's germline CDR1 is PRHDT and CDR2 FYEKMQ (reference sequence). The CDR3 spans 13 residues. The CDR3 bases are TGTGCCAGCAGCCCAACAACGGGGGACGAGCATTACTTC. This codes for CASSPTTGDEHYF.

The chain couples TRBV20-1 to TRBJ2-7; D gene unclear. Trimming took 6 bases from V and 4 from J, leaving 10 bases between them. Looked up from germline, CDR1 is DFQATT and CDR2 is SNEGSKA (reference sequence). CDR3 length: 11 residues. The CDR3 sequence is CSAGGSYEQYF. In DNA, the CDR3 is TGCAGTGCGGGCGGATCTTACGAGCAGTACTTC.

V and J are TRBV29-1 and TRBJ2-5, with unresolved D. The V gene's germline CDR1 is SQVTM and CDR2 ANQGSEA. The V gene lost 4 bases and the J gene lost 2 bases, with 8 bases spanning the gap. CDR3 length: 12 residues. The CDR3, as DNA: TGCAGCGTTGTCCCAGGACAAGAGACCCAGTACTTC. Translating gives CSVVPGQETQYF.

About this clonotype: It is likely a read error, because the conserved phenylalanine at the end of the CDR3 is missing. The DNA is left out, because the CDR3 cannot be placed on it with certainty; the CDR3 is given as TCRdb lists it. This chain joins TRBV11-3 and TRBJ1-1; the D call in the table, TRBD1, was not verified against the DNA. Including both end residues, the CDR3 is 15 amino acids long. The germline gives CDR1 SGHNT, CDR2 YENEEA. This chain's CDR3 is CTSSPATAGDTETVS.

Remarks on this clonotype: A junction end diverges from the germline sequence, so it may reflect a read error. The chain links TRBV4-2 to TRBJ2-1; 9 bases map to TRBD1. Germline lookup yields CDR1 LGHNA and CDR2 YNFKEQ. The CDR3 has 14 residues. This CDR3 is CASSHPGQGPFHFF. CDR3 nucleotides: TGTGCTAGCAGCCACCCAGGACAGGGGCCCTTCCACTTCTTC.

The V and J genes are TRBV6-1 and TRBJ1-5, with D tentatively TRBD1 (5 bases). Trimming removed 0 bases from V and 7 bases from J, with 10 bases in between. Germline assignment: CDR1 MNHNS and CDR2 SASEGT. CDR3 length: 14 residues. Here the CDR3 DNA reads TGTGCCAGCAGTGAAGCAAGGGGCTGGCAGCCCCAGCATTTT. Translation gives CASSEARGWQPQHF.

In regard to this clonotype: The junction shows a germline mismatch at one end, possibly a read error. This rearrangement joins TRBV4-1 to TRBJ1-3; D possibly corresponds to TRBD1 (5 bases). Germline V gene lookup returns CDR1 MGHRA and CDR2 YSYEKL. The CDR3 covers 17 residues. This chain's CDR3 is CASSQIHGGRIGNTVYF. The CDR3 bases are TGCGCTAGCAGCCAAATCCACGGGGGACGCATTGGAAACACCGTATATTTT.

Concerning this clonotype itself: The germline gene is not matched at one end of the junction; a read error may be the cause. The CDR3 DNA reads TGTGCCATCATTGAGTTGGGAGGGCCTCAAGAGACCCAGTACTTC. Amino acid sequence: CAIIELGGPQETQYF. J is TRBJ2-5 and V is TRBV10-3, with 7 bases lining up with TRBD2. The germline V gene has CDR1 ENHRY and CDR2 SYGVKD. The CDR3 sequence is 15 residues long.

This clonotype was recorded only once. Here the CDR3 omits its conserved ending phenylalanine or tryptophan, so a read error is the likely source. The limits of the CDR3 on the DNA are not certain, so only TCRdb's listed CDR3 is given. The rearrangement links TRBV7-8 to TRBJ2-1; the table gives TRBD2 as D, unverified against the DNA. The CDR3 is 16 residues long, counting both termini. Germline V lookup: CDR1 SGHVS, CDR2 FQNEAQ. The CDR3 sequence is CASSPALAGYYNEKFL.

CDR3 coding DNA: TGTGCCAGCAGCTCAGTGTGTGGAACGTCTAATGAAAAACTGTTTTTT. This translates into CASSSVCGTSNEKLFF. This chain connects TRBV11-3 to TRBJ1-4; D remains unclear. The CDR3 is 16 amino acids. Per germline, CDR1 SGHNT and CDR2 YENEEA. Trimming took 4 bases from V and 3 from J, leaving 15 bases between them.

This sequence joins TRBV4-2 and TRBJ2-7; D may be TRBD1 or TRBD2 (6 bases each). Trimming cost V 10 bases and J 3 bases, with 25 bases left between them. The CDR3 consists of 16 residues. Germline lookup yields CDR1 LGHNA and CDR2 YNFKEQ. CDR3 sequence (DNA): TGTGCCACCCGCCAAGTTGGGATACAGGGAGGCTACGAGCAGTACTTC. It is translated as CATRQVGIQGGYEQYF.

In this sample, this clonotype turned up many times. The rearrangement links TRBV20-1 to TRBJ1-2; 9 bases match TRBD1. V was pared by 6 bases and J by 6 bases, with 11 bases of the junction left unmatched. The germline CDR1 and CDR2 sequences are DFQATT and SNEGSKA (reference sequence). The CDR3 spans 14 residues. CDR3 bases: TGCAGTGCCACCCGACTAACAGGGGGCGATGGCTACACCTTC. The encoded protein is CSATRLTGGDGYTF.

The rearrangement links TRBV12-3 or TRBV12-4 to TRBJ2-5; D is unclear. This CDR3 region has 14 residues. Trimming shortened V by 6 bases and J by 2 bases, and 13 bases separated the two germline ends. CDR3 loop: CASRHFEYQETQYF. CDR3 coding DNA: TGTGCCAGCAGACACTTTGAGTATCAAGAGACCCAGTACTTC.

V usage is TRBV7-8 and J usage is TRBJ2-2, with a possible D match to TRBD2 (6 bases). This CDR3 spans 15 amino acids. CDR1 and CDR2 (germline): SGHVS, FQNEAQ. The V end was cut by 5 bases, the J end by 4 bases, with 14 bases between. The CDR3 protein is CASSPTGGPTGELFF. As DNA, the CDR3 is TGTGCCAGCAGCCCAACCGGGGGTCCCACCGGGGAGCTGTTTTTT. The full variable domain, rest sourced from reference TRBV7-8 and TRBJ2-2, is GAGVSQSPRYKVAKRGQDVALRCDPISGHVSLFWYQQALGQGPEFLTYFQNEAQLDKSGLPSDRFFAERPEGSVSTLKIQRTQQEDSAVYLCASSPTGGPTGELFFGEGSRLTVL.

About this clonotype itself: The junction shows a germline mismatch at one end, possibly a read error. This chain connects TRBV11-2 to TRBJ2-7; 7 bases map to TRBD2. Germline V gene sequence: CDR1 SGHAT, CDR2 FQNNGV. The CDR3 extends over 13 amino acids. CDR3 in amino acids: CASSISGIYEQYF. Here the CDR3 DNA reads TGTGCTAGCAGCATAAGCGGGATATACGAGCAGTACTTC.

In regard to this clonotype: The junction departs from the called germline gene at one end, perhaps through a read error. The V call is TRBV7-9, the J call TRBJ1-5; D not resolved. The CDR3 spans 13 residues. The V gene's germline CDR1 is SEHNR and CDR2 FQNEAQ (reference sequence). CDR3 residues: CTSSYERNQPQHF. CDR3 coding DNA: TGTACCAGCAGCTATGAGAGAAATCAGCCCCAGCATTTT.

Concerning this clonotype: This CDR3 is missing its conserved last phenylalanine or tryptophan, likely due to a read error. The rearrangement uses TRBV5-4 and TRBJ2-4; D ambiguous. V lost 2 bases and J lost 8, with 11 bases in between. Germline CDR1 reads SGHNT; CDR2 reads YYREEE (reference sequence). CDR3 length equals 13 residues. CDR3 in amino acids: CASSFTELDIQYI. CDR3 DNA sequence: TGTGCCAGCAGCTTCACAGAGTTGGACATTCAGTACATA.

Details on this clonotype: A much larger clone sits a single nucleotide away, making a read error possible. No conserved phenylalanine or tryptophan ends this CDR3, so it is likely a read error. The chain is built from TRBV30 and TRBJ1-2; possible D gene TRBD1, 6 bases. Germline CDR1 and CDR2: GTSNPN and SVGIG (reference sequence). CDR3 length: 11 amino acids. V gave up 5 bases and J gave up 4 bases, with 8 bases separating them. CDR3 nucleotide sequence: TGTGCCTGGGGGGGCCTCTATGGCTACACCTAC. This encodes CAWGGLYGYTY.

In its sample, this clonotype was seen once. Germline and junction disagree at one end, which may indicate a read error. The V call is TRBV29-1, the J call TRBJ1-1; 9 bases are shared with TRBD1. Germline assignment: CDR1 SQVTM and CDR2 ANQGSEA. This CDR3 contains 13 residues. CDR3 region: CSDLGQGSTEALF. The CDR3 DNA reads as TGCAGCGACCTCGGACAGGGGAGCACTGAAGCTTTGTTT.

This clonotype was counted once. The chain has TRBV29-1 and TRBJ2-5, with 8 positions matching TRBD2. The CDR3 runs to 13 residues. Germline V lookup: CDR1 SQVTM, CDR2 ANQGSEA. The CDR3 DNA sequence: TGCATCTTCGGGGGGGCGTTGCAAGAGACCCAGTACTTC. This translates into CIFGGALQETQYF.

About this clonotype itself: The conserved phenylalanine or tryptophan normally closing the CDR3 is absent here, so this likely arose from a read error. The chain combines TRBV11-3 with TRBJ2-3, with a possible D match to TRBD2 (5 bases). CDR1 is SGHNT and CDR2 is YENEEA in the germline V gene. The CDR3 contains 15 residues. The CDR3 sequence is CASTRREVGTDTQYL. CDR3 bases: TGTGCCAGCACCCGTCGGGAAGTAGGCACAGATACTCAGTATCTT.